The entry below describes one T cell receptor beta chain. Unsorted PBMC replicate PCRs used 300 ng DNA, 25,000 to 35,000 T cell genomes. Unsorted PBMC DNA sequencing spanned ten immunoSEQ deep assay plates. The protocol was immunoSEQ multiplex PCR, while the TCRdb copy is restricted to in-frame clones and leaves out a portion. The sample includes roughly 500,000 clones, roughly 78% seen only once; the top ten take under 15%. The sample originates from a study of shared clonotypes between healthy human individuals. CDR3 length equals 16 residues. V gave up 3 bases and J gave up 4 bases, with 15 bases separating them. CDR1 is SGHTA, CDR2 FQGNSA, per germline.

Sequenced material: PBMCs. The receptor was isolated from a woman aged 40 to 49 in good health. Some clones in this sample may be carry-over from other donors' samples. V gene TRBV7-2 combines with J gene TRBJ2-2; D is uncertain. The CDR3 DNA reads TGTGCCAGCAGCTTGATCCGTCTAGTGAGCACCGGGGAGCTGTTTTTT. It encodes CASSLIRLVSTGELFF. Filled out from reference TRBV7-2 and TRBJ2-2, the complete variable domain reads GAGVSQSPSNKVTEKGKDVELRCDPISGHTALYWYRQSLGQGLEFLIYFQGNSAPDKSGLPSDRFSAERTGGSVSTLTIQRTQQEDSAVYLCASSLIRLVSTGELFFGEGSRLTVL.